This T cell receptor (beta chain) was identified during a study of cytomegalovirus exposure and HLA in healthy donors. The study, taken as a whole, reports: What TCR beta sequences reportedly achieved was accurate prediction of HLA-A and HLA-B alleles in most subjects.

Remarks on this clone: Its antigen is undetermined.

Researchers ran the PCR with 60 Vbeta and 13 Jbeta primers. Clones were sequenced by immunoSEQ multiplex PCR, and TCRdb holds only the in-frame ones, with some missing. The table shows roughly 150,000 clones, with 85% occurring only once. The sample taken for sequencing was PBMCs. This receptor was obtained from a young man in good health and CMV-seropositive.

CDR3 nucleotides: TGTGCCAGCAGCCCGCGGACAGGGGGCGCGGAGACCCAGTACTTC. This encodes CASSPRTGGAETQYF. The chain employs TRBV11-3 and TRBJ2-5; 11 nucleotides match TRBD1. Germline CDR1 is SGHNT and CDR2 is YENEEA. The V gene end was trimmed by 5 bases and the J gene end by 5 bases; junction bases not matched to a gene: 7. The CDR3 covers 15 residues.